These 12 T cell receptor beta chains came from one sample sequenced in a study of T-cell memory formation after mild COVID-19 listed by TCRdb under 2021. The library relied on 5' RACE. Sequencing took place on an Illumina NovaSeq 6000. The public reads were reprocessed in TCRdb via fastp at Q25 and MiXCR, keeping in-frame beta chains. Every entry covers one CDR3 protein and lists the most common genes and DNA from its rows. The sample table contains more than 70,000 distinct CDR3 sequences; only one count was recorded for about 15% of them. About a third of the sample rests with the top ten. Sequenced: PBMCs or a T cell subset sorted from them (not recorded which). The origin of the receptors is an adult woman who had mild COVID-19 (a few samples of this study predate the infection). The sample titles of this study are shuffled in the database, so cell type and time point are left out; the donor was told from shared clones.

This sequence joins TRBV6-5 and TRBJ1-2; tentative D call: TRBD1 (5 bases). This CDR3 contains 13 residues. V lost 7 bases and J 4 bases, leaving 13 bases between the germline ends. Germline lookup yields CDR1 MNHEY and CDR2 SVGAGI. CDR3 loop: CASTYGQGYGYTF. DNA of the CDR3: TGTGCCAGCACCTACGGGCAGGGCTATGGCTACACCTTC.

The sample holds a few counts of this clonotype. The chain uses TRBV7-9 and TRBJ1-2; 7 bases agree with TRBD1. Germline trimming cut 5 bases from V and 8 bases from J; bases unmatched to any gene: 14. The CDR3 length is 15 residues. CDR1 and CDR2 from the germline V gene are SEHNR and FQNEAQ (reference sequence). CDR3 sequence: CASSPDPGTESGYTF. CDR3 DNA sequence: TGTGCCAGCAGCCCCGACCCCGGGACAGAATCCGGCTACACCTTC.

This clonotype turned up a few times. This chain links TRBV4-1 with TRBJ2-3; possibly TRBD1 or TRBD2 for D (5 bases each). Deletions cut 4 bases from V and 1 base from J, with 9 bases between. Germline values: CDR1 MGHRA, CDR2 YSYEKL. This CDR3 spans 14 amino acids. This CDR3 reads CASSPPGRTDTQYF. In DNA form, the CDR3 reads TGCGCCAGCAGCCCACCGGGACGCACAGATACGCAGTATTTT.

V is TRBV13 and J is TRBJ2-6; no clear D gene. V gave up 5 bases and J gave up 0 bases, with 11 bases separating them. The CDR3 is made up of 16 amino acids. Germline assignment: CDR1 PRHDT and CDR2 FYEKMQ (reference sequence). The CDR3 sequence is CASSPQGNSGANVLTF. Written as DNA, the CDR3 is TGTGCCAGCAGCCCCCAAGGGAACTCTGGGGCCAACGTCCTGACTTTC.

The genes are TRBV7-9 and TRBJ2-7; D is perhaps TRBD2 (6 bases). The V end was cut by 10 bases, the J end by 6 bases, with 19 bases between. CDR1 is SEHNR, CDR2 FQNEAQ, per germline (reference sequence). The CDR3 consists of 13 residues. This CDR3 reads CATRSGDSLEQYF. The CDR3, as DNA: TGTGCCACCCGGTCGGGGGATTCCCTCGAGCAGTACTTC.

This clonotype turned up a few times. The chain employs TRBV24-1 and TRBJ2-5; a weak D match, TRBD2 (6 bases). V was clipped by 1 base and J by 5 bases, with 19 bases between them. In germline, CDR1 is KGHDR, CDR2 SFDVKD. This CDR3 spans 17 amino acids. In nucleotides, the CDR3 is TGTGCCACCAGTGATTTTGCTGAATCGGGGGATGGTGAGACCCAGTACTTC. Translation gives CATSDFAESGDGETQYF.

Only one count was recorded for this clonotype. The chain links TRBV9 to TRBJ1-2, with no clear D. V lost 4 bases and J 2 bases, leaving 15 bases between the germline ends. This CDR3 is 15 amino acids long. Germline CDR1 is SGDLS and CDR2 is YYNGEE. CDR3 sequence (DNA): TGTGCCAGCAGCTCAAACCGACCCCGGAACTATGGCTACACCTTC. Amino acids: CASSSNRPRNYGYTF.

This clonotype came up a few times. The chain links TRBV7-2 to TRBJ1-1; maybe TRBD1 (5 bases). The CDR3 extends over 14 amino acids. Germline V gives CDR1 SGHTA, CDR2 FQGNSA. V shed 1 base and J shed 3 bases, with 9 bases lying between them. CDR3 bases: TGTGCCAGCAGCTTAGATGCAGGGCACACTGAAGCTTTCTTT. Protein sequence: CASSLDAGHTEAFF.

This clonotype has at least ten counts. This chain connects TRBV12-3 or TRBV12-4 to TRBJ2-1; a possible D gene is TRBD2 (6 bases). This CDR3 contains 14 residues. V shed 0 bases and J shed 8 bases, with 11 bases lying between them. In nucleotides, the CDR3 is TGTGCCAGCAGTTTAGCGGGAGGTCGGGATGAGCAGTTCTTC. This encodes CASSLAGGRDEQFF.

CDR3 nucleotide sequence: TGTGCCAGCAGGGACCTAACAGGGTTTAATTCACCCCTCCACTTT. It is translated as CASRDLTGFNSPLHF. The V gene is TRBV7-9, the J gene TRBJ1-6, with a weak D call TRBD1 (6 bases). The V gene's germline CDR1 is SEHNR and CDR2 FQNEAQ (reference sequence). CDR3 length: 15 amino acids. V was cut by 6 bases and J by 6 bases, with 15 bases left in between.

The chain uses TRBV7-6 and TRBJ2-1, with 13 nucleotides matching TRBD2. The CDR3 runs 20 residues. The V gene's germline CDR1 is SGHVS and CDR2 FNYEAQ. Unmatched junction bases numbered 9, after V lost 1 base and J lost 0 bases. The CDR3 coding sequence is TGTGCCAGCAGCTTAGTCCCGGGACTAGCGGGGAGGAGCTCCTACAATGAGCAGTTCTTC. Translating gives CASSLVPGLAGRSSYNEQFF.

This clonotype has just a few counts. The chain recombines TRBV10-3 with TRBJ2-1, with 7 bases matching TRBD1. The CDR3 covers 13 residues. The trim removed 6 bases at V and 4 bases at J, leaving 3 bases unmatched. Germline loops: CDR1 ENHRY, CDR2 SYGVKD. The CDR3 DNA reads TGTGCCATCAGAATGACAGGGTACAATGAGCAGTTCTTC. Translated: CAIRMTGYNEQFF.